The sequence of this T cell receptor (beta chain) was determined in a study of blood T cell repertoires in COVID-19. Study-level information: Samples taken during acute and convalescent COVID-19 were collected in the United States, Italy and Spain. The analysed material was cDNA or gDNA that came from T cells, B-cell-depleted T cells, or PBMCs.

The length of the CDR3 is 13 residues. Germline V gene lookup returns CDR1 MNHEY and CDR2 SVGAGI. V lost 6 bases, J lost 6 bases, and 14 bases lay in between. As originally analysed: Reference gene primers were amplified, and this amplification served to estimate nucleated cell counts. Sequencing used immunoSEQ multiplex PCR; TCRdb keeps in-frame clones, though not all of them. For V, J and clone size, that table is used; D and trimming come from the DNA. The sample includes 100,000 to 120,000 clones, roughly 79% of them seen just once. This receptor was obtained from a woman aged 80 or over with active or convalescent COVID-19. The sequencing input was peripheral blood. The chain carries TRBV6-5 and TRBJ1-1; possible D gene TRBD1, 5 bases. Here the CDR3 reads CASSSRVLAEAFF. CDR3 coding DNA: TGTGCCAGCAGCTCCAGGGTTTTGGCTGAAGCTTTCTTT.